Listed here are 3 T cell receptor beta chains from one sample, sequenced in a study of OX40 agonist ivuxolimab in advanced cancers. Using immunoSEQ multiplex PCR, the repertoire was profiled, and TCRdb retains in-frame clones only, with some absent. The table has 95,000 to 150,000 clones, just under 95% seen once. This sample comprised CD4+ or CD8+ T cells sorted from blood, obtained in a trial of the OX40 agonist ivuxolimab. The receptors shown here come from an adult with an advanced solid tumor such as melanoma, head and neck, liver or kidney cancer.

This chain links TRBV5-1 with TRBJ2-1; D may match TRBD1 or TRBD2 (6 bases each). The CDR3 is 16 amino acids. The germline V gene encodes CDR1 SGHRS and CDR2 YFSETQ. Deletions cut 0 bases from V and 7 bases from J, with 17 bases between. CDR3 in DNA: TGCGCCAGCAGCTTGGTAATTGGGCAGGGGAGGAATGAGCAGTTCTTC. Translated: CASSLVIGQGRNEQFF.

V is TRBV5-1 and J is TRBJ1-1; D remains unclear. In germline, CDR1 is SGHRS, CDR2 YFSETQ. The ends were cut back, 3 bases at V and 1 base at J, with 7 bases in the middle. This CDR3 contains 13 residues. In DNA, the CDR3 is TGCGCCAGCAGCTCACGAGAGAACACTGAAGCTTTCTTT. Translating gives CASSSRENTEAFF.

The V call is TRBV7-2, the J call TRBJ2-5; 10 bases agree with TRBD2. Germline trimming cut 6 bases from V and 4 bases from J; bases unmatched to any gene: 5. Germline V gives CDR1 SGHTA, CDR2 FQGNSA. CDR3 length: 14 residues. The CDR3 loop reads CASSSRLAGETQYF. The CDR3 nucleotides are TGTGCCAGCAGTTCTAGACTAGCGGGAGAGACCCAGTACTTC.